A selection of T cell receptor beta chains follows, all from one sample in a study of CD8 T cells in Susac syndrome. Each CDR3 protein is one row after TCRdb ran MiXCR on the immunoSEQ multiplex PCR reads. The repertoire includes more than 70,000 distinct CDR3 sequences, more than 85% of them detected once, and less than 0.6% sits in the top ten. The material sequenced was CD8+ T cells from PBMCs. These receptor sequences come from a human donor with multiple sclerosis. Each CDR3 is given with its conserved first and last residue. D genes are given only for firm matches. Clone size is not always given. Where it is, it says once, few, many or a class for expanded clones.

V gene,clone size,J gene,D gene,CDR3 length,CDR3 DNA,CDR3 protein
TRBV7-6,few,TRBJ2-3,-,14,TGTGCCAGCAGCTTAGTCCTGGGGGCAGATACGCAGTATTTT,CASSLVLGADTQYF
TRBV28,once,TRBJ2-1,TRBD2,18,TGTGCCAGCAGTCCTCGGACTAGCGGGGGGAGCTCCTACAATGAGCAGTTCTTC,CASSPRTSGGSSYNEQFF
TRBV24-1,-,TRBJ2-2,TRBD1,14,TGTGCCACCAGAACAGGGGGCGAGGCCGGGGAGCTGTTTTTT,CATRTGGEAGELFF
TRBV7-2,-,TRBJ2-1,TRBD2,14,TGTGCCAGCAGCCCAGGACTAGCGGTGAATGAGCAGTTCTTC,CASSPGLAVNEQFF
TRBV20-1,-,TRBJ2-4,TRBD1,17,TGCAGTGCGAGACAGGGGACCAATAACAATGCCAAAAACATTCAGTACTTC,CSARQGTNNNAKNIQYF
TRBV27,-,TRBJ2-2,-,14,TGTGCCAGCACTCTGGGACTTCTAACCGGGGAGCTGTTTTTT,CASTLGLLTGELFF
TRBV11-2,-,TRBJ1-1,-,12,TGTGCCAGCAGCGTCGACGGTGACGTGGTTTTCTTT,CASSVDGDVVFF
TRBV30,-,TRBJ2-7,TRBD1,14,TGTGCCTGGAGCACCGGGACAGGGTATGACGAGCAGTACTTC,CAWSTGTGYDEQYF
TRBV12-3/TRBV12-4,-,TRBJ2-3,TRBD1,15,TGTGCCAGCAGTTTAGCCCCGACAGGGGCCGATACGCAGTATTTT,CASSLAPTGADTQYF
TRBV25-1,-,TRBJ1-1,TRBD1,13,TGTGCCAGCAGTGGACAGGGACCCGTTGAAGCTTTCTTT,CASSGQGPVEAFF
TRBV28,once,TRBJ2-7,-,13,TGTGCCAGCAGTTTTAGGGGGAGGGGGGAGCAGTACTTC,CASSFRGRGEQYF
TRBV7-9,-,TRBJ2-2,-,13,TGTGCCAGTGACACCGCGAACACCGGGGAGCTGTTTTTT,CASDTANTGELFF
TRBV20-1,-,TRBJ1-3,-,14,TGCAGTGCTAGGAGACGGTACTCTGGAAACACCATATATTTT,CSARRRYSGNTIYF
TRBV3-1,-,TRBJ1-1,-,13,TGTGCCAGCACGATTACCGGGGACACTGAAGCTTTCTTT,CASTITGDTEAFF
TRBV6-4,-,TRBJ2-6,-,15,TGTGCCAGCAGTGACTCGATACTAGGGGCCAACGTCCTGACTTTC,CASSDSILGANVLTF
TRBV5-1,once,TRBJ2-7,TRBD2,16,TGCGCCAGCAGCTTGGCCCCGACTAGCGACACCTACGAGCAGTACTTC,CASSLAPTSDTYEQYF
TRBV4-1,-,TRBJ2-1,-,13,TGCGCCAGCAGCCTAGGCAGCGTGGAGGAGCAGTTCTTC,CASSLGSVEEQFF
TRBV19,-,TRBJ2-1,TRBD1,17,TGTGCCAGTAGTATAGAGGTCGGGACAGGGGCCCACAATGAGCAGTTCTTC,CASSIEVGTGAHNEQFF
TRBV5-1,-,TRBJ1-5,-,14,TGCGCCAGCAGCTTAACTAAGATAAATCAGCCCCAGCATTTT,CASSLTKINQPQHF
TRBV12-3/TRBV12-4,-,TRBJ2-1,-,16,TGTGCCAGCACCCTTAGGGTTGGACATCCCTACAATGAGCAGTTCTTC,CASTLRVGHPYNEQFF